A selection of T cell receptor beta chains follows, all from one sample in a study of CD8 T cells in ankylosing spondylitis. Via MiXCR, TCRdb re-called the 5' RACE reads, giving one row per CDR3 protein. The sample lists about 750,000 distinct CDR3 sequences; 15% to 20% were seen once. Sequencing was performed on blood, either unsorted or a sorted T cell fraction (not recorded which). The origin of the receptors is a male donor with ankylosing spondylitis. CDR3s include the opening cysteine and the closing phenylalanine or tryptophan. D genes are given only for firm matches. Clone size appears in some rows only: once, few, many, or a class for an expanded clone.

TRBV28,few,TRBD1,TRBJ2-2,TGTGCCAGCAACCCTTGGGATTGGACAGGGTTTGGCGGGGAGCTGTTTTTT,CASNPWDWTGFGGELFF
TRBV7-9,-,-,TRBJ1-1,TGTGCCAGCAGCTCCCACCGGGGCAGGGGAGGTACTGAAGCTTTCTTT,CASSSHRGRGGTEAFF
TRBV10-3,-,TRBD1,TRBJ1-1,TGTGCCATCAGGGACAGGGGGGGGAACACTGAAGCTTTCTTT,CAIRDRGGNTEAFF
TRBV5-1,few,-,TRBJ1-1,TGCGCCAGCAGCCAGGGTGGGGGGCGTTTAAACACTGAAGCTTTCTTT,CASSQGGGRLNTEAFF
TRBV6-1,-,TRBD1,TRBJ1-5,TGTGCCAGCAGTGAAACAGGGGGCGGACAGCCCCAGCATTTT,CASSETGGGQPQHF
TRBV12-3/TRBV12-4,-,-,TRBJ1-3,TGTGCCAGCAGTTTCAGAGCGCTGGCTGGAAACACCATATATTTT,CASSFRALAGNTIYF
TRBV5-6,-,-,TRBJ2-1,TGTGCCAGCAGAAATTCCCGACTACCCTACAATGAGCAGTTCTTC,CASRNSRLPYNEQFF
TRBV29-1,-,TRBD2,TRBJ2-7,TGCAGCGTTGGGAGCGGCGGGAGGGCCGAGCAGTACTTC,CSVGSGGRAEQYF
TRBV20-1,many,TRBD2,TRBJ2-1,TGCAGTGCTAGAGATCATACTAGCGGGGGCCTCAGGGAGTTCTTC,CSARDHTSGGLREFF
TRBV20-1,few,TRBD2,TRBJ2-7,TGCAGTGCTAGAGATCAAACGGGGGGCTCCTACGAGCAGTACTTC,CSARDQTGGSYEQYF
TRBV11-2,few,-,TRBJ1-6,TGTGCCAGCAGCTGGGCCTGGGGACGTTCACCCCTCCACTTT,CASSWAWGRSPLHF
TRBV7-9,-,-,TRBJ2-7,TGTGCCAGCAGCTTAGGGACAAACGACTACGAGCAGTACTTC,CASSLGTNDYEQYF
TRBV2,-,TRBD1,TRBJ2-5,TGTGCCAGCATGGACAGGGGCCAAGAGACCCAGTACTTC,CASMDRGQETQYF
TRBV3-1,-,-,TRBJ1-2,TGTGCCAGCAGCCAAGATCAACAGGGAGGAGGCTACACCTTC,CASSQDQQGGGYTF
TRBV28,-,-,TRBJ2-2,TGTGCCAGCAGTTGGCATAGTAGCGGTGACACCGGGGAGCTGTTTTTT,CASSWHSSGDTGELFF
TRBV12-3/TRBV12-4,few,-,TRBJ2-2,TGTGCCAGCAGTTTAGCGCTCGCCGGGGAGCTGTTTTTT,CASSLALAGELFF
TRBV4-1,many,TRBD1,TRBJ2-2,TGCGCCAGCAGCCCAGGACAGGGAACGAACACCGGGGAGCTGTTTTTT,CASSPGQGTNTGELFF
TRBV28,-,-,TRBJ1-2,TGTGCCAGCTTGGACGCGACTAACTATGGCTACACCTTC,CASLDATNYGYTF
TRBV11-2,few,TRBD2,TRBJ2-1,TGTGCCAGCAGCCCAACTAGCGGGGGGCCCCTAAAAGAGTTCTTC,CASSPTSGGPLKEFF